What follows is one T cell receptor (beta chain) and its context. Its antigen is still unknown. No much larger clone exists at a distance of one base, and base qualities are not known. CD4+ T cells from unexposed donors were collected before the COVID-19 pandemic (2011-2018). Naive and memory CD4+ T cells were separated from cryopreserved PBMCs by CD4 enrichment followed by EasySep naive CD4+ T cell enrichment. The leukapheresis product for the unexposed donors was obtained through commercial purchase. Ficoll-Paque PLUS gradient centrifugation was used to isolate PBMCs from either whole blood or leukapheresis product. PBMCs were either used fresh in the expansion assay or cryopreserved at -140 degrees C. The QIAamp Micro DNA Kit was used to extract genomic DNA from the CD4+ T cells. The data stem from a study of CD4 T cells in relation to SARS-CoV-2 and coronaviruses (dated by TCRdb to 2020 to 2023). Notes on the research overall: HLA restriction was mapped for shared crossreactive spike epitopes using patient-derived lymphoblastoid cell lines. At the level of individual TCR clonotypes, the study evaluated whether memory CD4+ T cells crossreact between the spike proteins of SARS-CoV-2 and those of common cold coronaviruses. Samples from three pre-COVID donors and the naive versus memory experiments were sequenced with the Adaptive Biotechnologies TCR-sequencing kit; other data were Illumina-based. Expansion assays from other donors in the study were sequenced with a different, Illumina-based TCR-beta assay. Study-wide findings and limitations: No donor contributed both pre-pandemic and post-infection samples, which limited tracing the source of pre-existing responses. Crossreactive clones showed significantly weaker SARS-CoV-2-driven expansion than monoreactive clones, consistent with antigenic imprinting. Sequencing naive versus memory cells indicated that the assay picks up memory recall responses, not primary responses primed during culture. Memory CD4+ clonotypes crossrecognizing SARS-CoV-2 and at least one common cold coronavirus spike were found in approximately 60% of donors. Small numbers of patients and of tested TCRs limited the study. Because the crossreactivity analysis focused on spike protein, crossreactivity against other viral proteins was not assessed.

Cut back by 3 bases and 4 bases, the V and J ends lie 9 bases apart. Taken from the germline V gene, the CDR1 and CDR2 loops are MDHEN and SYDVKM. The CDR3 starts with the cysteine, ends with the phenylalanine, and has 13 residues. Only the CDR3 part of the read is kept: 39 bases, read in frame from the first base. Deep-resolution immunoSEQ TCR-beta sequencing was performed on DNA from uncultured naive and memory CD4+ T cells. The authors processed their data as follows. During preprocessing, nonproductive sequences were removed, as were CDR3s that did not start with C, did not end with F or W, or were shorter than 7 amino acids. Cultured and uncultured naive and memory CD4+ repertoires were searched for previously identified spike- and CEF-reactive CDR3s. CDR3 homology was quantified as pairwise Levenshtein distance, calculated with the stringdist R package after three terminal residues were trimmed from each end. The source is immuneACCESS, and TCRdb retained only in-frame sequences with V and J called. Part of the clones is not carried over; for the studies checked, unresolved V genes explain less than half of this, and the remainder is unexplained. Clone size and the V and J calls come from that table; the DNA yielded D and trimming. The sample includes tens of thousands of clones, with more than 85% observed a single time. The ten largest make up approximately 0.21% of the sample.

The specimen was naive CD4+ T cells from PBMCs. The cell subset or site label corresponds to: naive CD4+ T cells isolated by negative enrichment. The sequence was obtained from a human donor in good health. This chain joins TRBV28 to TRBJ1-1, with no reliable assignment of the D segment. Here the CDR3 is given as CASSLLGSTEAFF. DNA sequence: TGTGCCAGCAGTTTGCTGGGAAGCACTGAAGCTTTCTTT.